One sample yielded the 21 T cell receptor beta chains listed below, sequenced in a study of tumor and adjacent non-tumor tissue in lung cancer. RNA was extracted from bulk tissue without any cell sorting. This non-tumor lung sample came from over 3 cm beyond the tumor edge. TCRbeta libraries were built with three rounds of nested PCR, modified from ARM-PCR. MiXCR was run by TCRdb on the multiplex PCR reads, yielding one entry per CDR3 protein. The sample lists more than 55,000 distinct CDR3 sequences, 65% to 80% occurring once. Sequencing was done on a sample of distant non-tumor lung tissue. The receptors shown here come from a man aged 55 to 69 with non-small cell lung cancer.

Turning to this clonotype: The junction shows a germline mismatch at one end, possibly a read error. The V gene is TRBV7-9, the J gene TRBJ2-7; no clear D gene. The germline gives CDR1 SEHNR, CDR2 FQNEAQ (reference sequence). The CDR3 runs to 12 residues. The CDR3 is CANSLARNEQYF. The CDR3, as DNA: TGTGCCAACAGCTTAGCAAGGAACGAGCAGTATTTC.

About this clonotype itself: Compared with germline, one end of the junction differs, possibly owing to a read error. The V gene is TRBV5-5, the J gene TRBJ2-5, with TRBD2 matching 8 bases. The CDR3 has 15 amino acids. CDR1 and CDR2 (germline): SGHKS, YYEKEE (reference sequence). CDR3 in DNA: TGTGCCAGCAGTCATCGGGGGGGGGCCGGAGAGACTCAGTACTTC. It codes for CASSHRGGAGETQYF. The full variable domain, with the rest looked up from reference TRBV5-5 and TRBJ2-5, is DAGVTQSPTHLIKTRGQQVTLRCSPISGHKSVSWYQQVLGQGPQFIFQYYEKEERGRGNFPDRFSARQFPNYSSELNVNALLLGDSALYLCASSHRGGAGETQYFGPGTRLLVL.

The rearrangement uses TRBV19 and TRBJ2-2; D unclear. Trimming cost V 5 bases and J 2 bases, with 6 bases left between them. CDR1 LNHDA and CDR2 SQIVND come from the germline V gene (reference sequence). CDR3 length: 13 amino acids. CDR3 protein: CASSQINTGELFF. The CDR3 DNA reads TGTGCCAGTAGTCAGATCAACACCGGGGAGCTGTTTTTT.

V usage is TRBV6-1 and J usage is TRBJ2-3, with D uncertain. Germline V gives CDR1 MNHNS, CDR2 SASEGT. The CDR3 runs 15 residues. Trimming took off 2 bases at V and 4 bases at J, with 13 bases between the two ends. Here the CDR3 reads CASSELHGSADTQYF. For the CDR3, the DNA is TGTGCCAGCAGTGAACTTCATGGTAGTGCAGATACGCAGTATTTT.

In regard to this clonotype: Sequence at one end of the junction differs from germline and may be a read error. The chain recombines TRBV4-1 with TRBJ1-2; D is perhaps TRBD1 (6 bases). The CDR3 runs 15 residues. The germline gives CDR1 MGHRA, CDR2 YSYEKL. CDR3 protein: CASSVDRDNLYGYIF. In DNA, the CDR3 is TGCGCCAGCAGCGTTGACCGGGACAACCTATATGGCTACATCTTC.

For this clonotype: A single base separates this from a much larger clone, so it may be a read error. The chain combines TRBV4-2 with TRBJ2-1; 8 bases fit TRBD2. Germline lookup yields CDR1 LGHNA and CDR2 YNFKEQ. CDR3 length: 14 amino acids. The CDR3 loop is CASSTSGQNNEQSF. The CDR3 DNA reads as TGTGCCAGCAGTACTAGCGGACAAAACAATGAGCAGTCCTTC.

The sample holds one count of this clonotype. At one boundary the junction diverges from the germline segment, which might be a read error. The chain is built from TRBV29-1 and TRBJ2-7; maybe TRBD1 (6 bases). The germline CDR1 and CDR2 sequences are SQVTM and ANQGSEA. This CDR3 contains 14 residues. CDR3 bases: TGCAACGCTCACGGAGGCAGGGGTGGGTACGAGCAGCACTTC. Translation gives CNAHGGRGGYEQHF.

J is TRBJ2-7 and V is TRBV6-6, with D perhaps TRBD1 (6 bases). CDR1 and CDR2 (germline): MNHNY, SVGAGI (reference sequence). V lost 5 bases, J lost 5 bases, and 22 bases lay in between. This CDR3 region has 16 residues. CDR3 nucleotide sequence: TGTGCCAGCAGTGATATCAAGGGGGTCAGTAGAAACGAGCAGTACTTC. This gives the protein CASSDIKGVSRNEQYF.

Remarks on this clonotype: One junction end disagrees with the germline gene, perhaps due to a read error. The chain couples TRBV29-1 to TRBJ2-1, with D perhaps TRBD2 (5 bases). The CDR3 is 11 residues long. Per germline, CDR1 SQVTM and CDR2 ANQGSEA. In DNA, the CDR3 is TGCAGCACGGACTCCTACAATGATCAGTTCTTC. The encoded protein is CSTDSYNDQFF.

Turning to this clonotype: At one of its ends the junction is not consistent with the germline gene, which may arise from a read error. The chain uses TRBV6-1 and TRBJ1-6; D not resolved. Germline V gene lookup returns CDR1 MNHNS and CDR2 SASEGT. The CDR3 is 14 residues long. The CDR3 sequence: CATSSGPYNSPLHF. The DNA for the CDR3 is TGTGCCACCAGTTCCGGCCCCTATAACTCACCCCTCCACTTT.

The J gene is TRBJ2-3, the V gene TRBV4-1; D perhaps matches TRBD1 (5 bases). Germline CDR1 is MGHRA and CDR2 is YSYEKL. The CDR3 extends over 17 amino acids. The V gene lost 9 bases and the J gene lost 2 bases, with 24 bases spanning the gap. Written as DNA, the CDR3 is TGCGCCAGTATTCAAGATACGGGCCAGGACATCACAGATACGCAGTATTTT. Translated, it gives CASIQDTGQDITDTQYF.

With regard to this clonotype: At one boundary the junction diverges from the germline segment, which might be a read error. This sequence joins TRBV6-5 and TRBJ2-7; 8 bases match TRBD2. This CDR3 has 15 residues. Germline V gives CDR1 MNHEY, CDR2 SVGAGI. CDR3 loop: CASSYDPLAGDERYF. DNA for the CDR3: TGTGCCAGCAGTTACGATCCCCTAGCGGGTGATGAGCGGTACTTC.

Remarks on this clonotype: One end of the junction varies from germline; a read error may be responsible. The chain employs TRBV4-1 and TRBJ2-3; perhaps TRBD1 as D (5 bases). The CDR3 length is 13 residues. The germline CDR1 and CDR2 sequences are MGHRA and YSYEKL. CDR3 protein: CANSQERGRPQYF. For the CDR3, the DNA is TGTGCCAACAGCCAAGAAAGGGGCAGGCCGCAGTATTTT.

For this clonotype: The junction and the germline gene differ at one end; a read error may be behind it. The J gene is TRBJ2-6, the V gene TRBV10-3; 14 bases are a match to TRBD2. The CDR3 loop spans 20 amino acids. Germline CDR1 ENHRY, CDR2 SYGVKD. CDR3 DNA sequence: TGTGCCATAAGTGAACATGGGACTAGCGGGAGAGACTCTGGGGCCAACGTCCTGATTTTC. The encoded protein is CAISEHGTSGRDSGANVLIF.

Notes on this clonotype: A much larger clone differs from this one at a single base, so this may be a read error. The V gene is TRBV4-1, the J gene TRBJ2-2; D ambiguous. Germline V gives CDR1 MGHRA, CDR2 YSYEKL. V was trimmed by 1 base and J by 1 base, leaving 10 bases between them. The CDR3 is 16 residues long. The CDR3 DNA is TGCGCCAGCAGCCAAGGCCCGATTATGAACACCGGGGAGCTGTTTTTT. Its protein is CASSQGPIMNTGELFF.

Turning to this clonotype: Since the CDR3 does not end with the conserved phenylalanine or tryptophan, this likely comes from a read error. The chain links TRBV29-1 to TRBJ1-3, with 9 bases lining up with TRBD1. The CDR3 runs to 13 residues. CDR1 is SQVTM, CDR2 ANQGSEA, per germline. V dropped 6 bases and J dropped 12; count of bases not matched to a gene: 12. This CDR3 is CSVTDRGGSSIYS. The CDR3 nucleotides read TGCAGCGTCACGGACAGGGGTGGAAGCAGCATATATTCT.

As for this clonotype: The conserved closing phenylalanine or tryptophan is absent in this CDR3, likely reflecting a read error. The limits of the CDR3 on the DNA are not certain, so only TCRdb's listed CDR3 is given. The V call is TRBV29-1, the J call TRBJ2-7; no check of the table's D call, TRBD1, against the DNA was made. Germline values: CDR1 SQVTM, CDR2 ANQGSEA. The CDR3 spans 13 residues, counting both ends. The chain's CDR3 is CSVPRGQGNELYL.

With regard to this clonotype: Since no conserved phenylalanine or tryptophan closes the CDR3, a read error is the likely cause. The chain carries TRBV12-3 or TRBV12-4 and TRBJ2-1; D is perhaps TRBD2 (5 bases). This CDR3 spans 16 amino acids. CDR3 protein: CASTSSGSGSCNEQFS. Written as DNA, the CDR3 is TGTGCCAGCACCTCCAGTGGGAGTGGTTCCTGCAATGAGCAGTTCTCC.

This rearrangement joins TRBV28 to TRBJ1-6, with D unclear. V was clipped by 2 bases and J by 0 bases, with 5 bases between them. The CDR3 has 15 amino acids. Germline V CDR1 and CDR2: MDHEN, SYDVKM. The CDR3 sequence: CASSLQSSYNSPLHF. CDR3 in DNA: TGTGCCAGCAGTTTACAGAGCTCCTATAATTCACCCCTCCACTTT.

This clonotype has a single count. Here the CDR3 omits its conserved ending phenylalanine or tryptophan, so a read error is the likely source. The chain employs TRBV12-3 or TRBV12-4 and TRBJ2-1; the D is unclear. This CDR3 contains 15 residues. The CDR3 is CASSFSQQDHNEQFL. The CDR3 nucleotides are TGCGCCAGCAGTTTCTCTCAGCAGGACCACAATGAGCAGTTCTTA.

The rearrangement uses TRBV6-5 and TRBJ1-2; unclear D gene. CDR1 is MNHEY, CDR2 SVGAGI, per germline. V was shortened by 10 bases and J by 5 bases, with 23 bases between the two germline ends. This CDR3 contains 15 residues. CDR3 amino acids: CANRYSKRSRYGYTF. CDR3 DNA sequence: TGTGCCAACCGTTACTCGAAGCGATCAAGATATGGCTACACCTTC.